Described below is a single T cell receptor beta chain sequence and its context. This CDR3 region has 15 residues. Germline-derived CDR1 and CDR2 are MNHNS and SASEGT. V lost 5 bases, J lost 1 base, and 3 bases stayed unmatched. This sample is part of a study of shared clonotypes between healthy human individuals. The naive CD8 fraction comprised CD45RO-negative cells positively selected for CCR7 and excluded terminally differentiated effector memory CD45RA+ cells. TCRdb's table, derived via immunoSEQ multiplex PCR, lists solely in-frame clones and lacks some. The data show around 1.9 million clones, about 93% seen once.

The clonotype comes from a man aged 18 to 30 in good health. Some clones in this sample may be carry-over from other donors' samples. This chain links TRBV6-1 with TRBJ2-2; TRBD2 matches 8 bases. What was sequenced was naive CD8+ T cells from PBMCs. CDR3 DNA sequence: TGTGCCAGCAGTTTTCTAGCGGGGAACACCGGGGAGCTGTTTTTT. This translates into CASSFLAGNTGELFF.